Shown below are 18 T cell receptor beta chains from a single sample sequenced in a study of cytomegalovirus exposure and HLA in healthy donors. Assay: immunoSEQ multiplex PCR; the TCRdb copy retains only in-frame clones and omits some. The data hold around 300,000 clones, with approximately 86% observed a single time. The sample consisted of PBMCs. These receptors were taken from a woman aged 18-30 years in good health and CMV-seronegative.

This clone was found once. The CDR3 nucleotides read TGTGCCAGCAGCTTACAGGGTAACTATGGCTACACCTTC. Translating it yields CASSLQGNYGYTF. This chain connects TRBV5-4 to TRBJ1-2, with D perhaps TRBD1 (6 bases). This CDR3 is 13 amino acids long. Germline assignment: CDR1 SGHNT and CDR2 YYREEE (reference sequence). V lost 2 bases and J 1 base, leaving 6 bases between the germline ends.

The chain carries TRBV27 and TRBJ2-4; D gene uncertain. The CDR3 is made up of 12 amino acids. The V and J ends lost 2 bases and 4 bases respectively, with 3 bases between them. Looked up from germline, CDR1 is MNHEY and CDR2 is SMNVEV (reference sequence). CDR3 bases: TGTGCCAGCAGTTTAGCGAAAAACATTCAGTACTTC. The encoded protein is CASSLAKNIQYF.

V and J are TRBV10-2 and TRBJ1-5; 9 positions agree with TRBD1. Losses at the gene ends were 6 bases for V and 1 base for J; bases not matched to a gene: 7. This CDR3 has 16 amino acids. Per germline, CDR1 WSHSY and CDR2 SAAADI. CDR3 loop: CASRDRGVSSNQPQHF. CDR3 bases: TGCGCCAGCAGGGACAGGGGTGTTTCGAGCAATCAGCCCCAGCATTTT.

The DNA of the CDR3 is TGTGCCAGCAGTTTTGAGCGCGGGAATGAAAAACTGTTTTTT. Protein sequence: CASSFERGNEKLFF. The rearrangement joins TRBV27 to TRBJ1-4; unclear D gene. The V end was cut by 3 bases, the J end by 5 bases, with 10 bases between. The CDR3 consists of 14 residues. CDR1 is MNHEY, CDR2 SMNVEV, per germline (reference sequence).

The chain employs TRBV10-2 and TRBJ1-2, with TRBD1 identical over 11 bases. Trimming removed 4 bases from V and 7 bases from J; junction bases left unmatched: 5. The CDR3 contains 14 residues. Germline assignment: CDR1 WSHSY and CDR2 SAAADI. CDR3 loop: CASSAGQGVGGYTF. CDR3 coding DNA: TGCGCCAGCAGTGCGGGACAGGGGGTAGGTGGCTACACCTTC.

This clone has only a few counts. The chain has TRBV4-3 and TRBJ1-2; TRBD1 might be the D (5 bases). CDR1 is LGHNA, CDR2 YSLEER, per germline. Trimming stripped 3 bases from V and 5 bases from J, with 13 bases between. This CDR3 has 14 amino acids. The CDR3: CASSQSGTHYGYTF. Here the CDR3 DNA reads TGCGCCAGCAGCCAGTCCGGGACTCATTATGGCTACACCTTC.

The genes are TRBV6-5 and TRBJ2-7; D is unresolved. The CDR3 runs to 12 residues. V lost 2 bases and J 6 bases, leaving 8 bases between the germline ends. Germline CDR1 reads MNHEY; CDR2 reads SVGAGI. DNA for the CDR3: TGTGCCAGCAGTTACGGTACATCCGAGCAGTACTTC. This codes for CASSYGTSEQYF.

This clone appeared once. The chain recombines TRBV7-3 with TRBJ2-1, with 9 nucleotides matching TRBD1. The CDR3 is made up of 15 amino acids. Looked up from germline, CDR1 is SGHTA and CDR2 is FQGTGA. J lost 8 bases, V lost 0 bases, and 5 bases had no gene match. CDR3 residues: CASSLTGQGIDEQFF. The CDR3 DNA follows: TGTGCCAGCAGCTTAACGGGACAGGGCATCGATGAGCAGTTCTTC.

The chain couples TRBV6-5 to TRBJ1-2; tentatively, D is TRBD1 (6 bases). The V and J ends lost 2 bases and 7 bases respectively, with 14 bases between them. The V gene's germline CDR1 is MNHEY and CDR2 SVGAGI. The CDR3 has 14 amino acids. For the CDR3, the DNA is TGTGCCAGCAGTTACGGCACCGGGACATCTGGCTACACCTTC. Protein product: CASSYGTGTSGYTF.

The CDR3 sequence: CACGTRGVLAELSGELFF. The CDR3 bases are TGTGCCTGCGGAACTCGGGGAGTACTAGCGGAGTTAAGCGGGGAGCTGTTTTTT. The J gene is TRBJ2-2, the V gene TRBV27, with TRBD2 identical over 8 bases. The CDR3 is 18 residues long. The germline V gene has CDR1 MNHEY and CDR2 SMNVEV (reference sequence). V gave up 11 bases and J gave up 7 bases; unmatched junction bases: 24.

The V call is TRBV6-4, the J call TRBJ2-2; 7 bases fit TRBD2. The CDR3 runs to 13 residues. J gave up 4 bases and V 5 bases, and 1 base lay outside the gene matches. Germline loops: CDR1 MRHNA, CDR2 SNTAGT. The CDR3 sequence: CASSSGGTGELFF. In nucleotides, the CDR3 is TGTGCCAGCAGTTCGGGGGGCACCGGGGAGCTGTTTTTT.

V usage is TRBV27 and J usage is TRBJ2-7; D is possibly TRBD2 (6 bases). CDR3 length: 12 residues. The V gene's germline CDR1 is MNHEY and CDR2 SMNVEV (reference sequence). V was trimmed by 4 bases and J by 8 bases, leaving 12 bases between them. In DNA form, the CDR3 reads TGTGCCAGCAGTTACGCGGGGAGGAAGCAGTACTTC. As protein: CASSYAGRKQYF.

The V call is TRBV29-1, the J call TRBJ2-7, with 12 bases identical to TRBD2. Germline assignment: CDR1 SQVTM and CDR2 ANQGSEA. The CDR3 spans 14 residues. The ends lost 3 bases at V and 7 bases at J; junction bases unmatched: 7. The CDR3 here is CSVDSTSGSREQYF. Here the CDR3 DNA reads TGCAGCGTTGACTCGACTAGCGGGAGTAGGGAGCAGTACTTC.

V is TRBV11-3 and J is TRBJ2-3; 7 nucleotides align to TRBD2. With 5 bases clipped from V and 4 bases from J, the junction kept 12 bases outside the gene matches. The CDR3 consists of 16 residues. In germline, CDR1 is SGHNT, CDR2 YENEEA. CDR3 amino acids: CASSPPDGGSADTQYF. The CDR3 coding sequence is TGTGCCAGCAGCCCCCCCGATGGCGGGAGTGCAGATACGCAGTATTTT.

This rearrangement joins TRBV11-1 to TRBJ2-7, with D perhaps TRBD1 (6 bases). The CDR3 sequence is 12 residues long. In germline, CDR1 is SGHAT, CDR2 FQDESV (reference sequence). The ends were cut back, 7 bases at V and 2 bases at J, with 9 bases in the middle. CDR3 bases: TGTGCCAGCACGGACAGTGCCTACGAGCAGTACTTC. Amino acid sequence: CASTDSAYEQYF.

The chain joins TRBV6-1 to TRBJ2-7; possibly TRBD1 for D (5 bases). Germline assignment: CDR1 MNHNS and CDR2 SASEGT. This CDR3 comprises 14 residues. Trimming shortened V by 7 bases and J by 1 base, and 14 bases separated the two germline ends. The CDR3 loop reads CASTRQGISYEQYF. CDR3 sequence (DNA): TGTGCCAGCACTCGGCAGGGAATTTCCTACGAGCAGTACTTC.

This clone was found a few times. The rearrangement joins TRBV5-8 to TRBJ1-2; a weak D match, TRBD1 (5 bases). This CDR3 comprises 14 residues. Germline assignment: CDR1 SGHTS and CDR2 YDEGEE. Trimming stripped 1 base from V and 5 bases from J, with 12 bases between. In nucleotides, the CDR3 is TGTGCCAGCAGCTTGTGGGGGGGAATGTATGGCTACACCTTC. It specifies CASSLWGGMYGYTF. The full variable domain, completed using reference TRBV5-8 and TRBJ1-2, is EAGVTQSPTHLIKTRGQQATLRCSPISGHTSVYWYQQALGLGLQFLLWYDEGEERNRGNFPPRFSGRQFPNYSSELNVNALELEDSALYLCASSLWGGMYGYTFGSGTRLTVV.

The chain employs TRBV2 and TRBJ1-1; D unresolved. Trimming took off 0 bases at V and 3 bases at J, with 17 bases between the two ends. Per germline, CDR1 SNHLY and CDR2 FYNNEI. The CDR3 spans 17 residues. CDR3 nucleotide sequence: TGTGCCAGCAGTGAAGCGCTTCTAGTCTGGAGGGACACTGAAGCTTTCTTT. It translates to CASSEALLVWRDTEAFF.